A selection of T cell receptor beta chains follows, all from one sample in a study of T cell responses to AZD1222 COVID-19 vaccine. Produced via immunoSEQ multiplex PCR; TCRdb's table is partial and in-frame only. This sample carries tens of thousands of clones, 89% of them seen once, and the ten largest clones take 2% to 3%. The sample in question was peripheral blood, obtained on day 0 of AZD1222 vaccination. Receptors were obtained from an adult in good health. CDR3s include the opening cysteine and the closing phenylalanine or tryptophan. D genes are given only for firm matches. Clone size is stated in some rows and not others, as once, few, many or a class when expanded.

TRBV19	NA	NA	TRBJ1-1	TGTGCCAGTAGCCTACCCGACAGGATGAACACTGAAGCTTTCTTT	CASSLPDRMNTEAFF
TRBV6-1	NA	NA	TRBJ1-6	TGTGCCAGCAGTGAGGGCTCCCCTATTAATTCACCCCTCCACTTT	CASSEGSPINSPLHF
TRBV14	TRBD1	NA	TRBJ1-2	TGTGCCAGCAGCCACCAAACAGGGGTCAACTATGGCTACACCTTC	CASSHQTGVNYGYTF
TRBV29-1	TRBD2	NA	TRBJ2-1	TGCAGCGTGCCCTTGGGACTAGCGGCAAGGGATGAGCAGTTCTTC	CSVPLGLAARDEQFF
TRBV11-3	TRBD2	NA	TRBJ2-1	TGTGCCAGCAGCCCGACTAGCGGGGGGTCCAGCTCCTACAATGAGCAGTTCTTC	CASSPTSGGSSSYNEQFF
TRBV28	NA	NA	TRBJ2-7	TGTGCCAGCAGTTACGGACCCTCCAGTTCACCCTTAAACGAGCAGTACTTC	CASSYGPSSSPLNEQYF
TRBV5-1	NA	NA	TRBJ2-6	TGCGCCAGCAGCTTGGGAGGGCAAGTATCTGGGGCCAACGTCCTGACTTTC	CASSLGGQVSGANVLTF
TRBV5-4	NA	NA	TRBJ1-6	TGTGCCAGCAGCCCCCAAGTTCTCTCTGGGAATTCACCCCTCCACTTT	CASSPQVLSGNSPLHF
TRBV6-1	NA	NA	TRBJ1-2	TGTGCCAGCAGTGAAGCGGAGGCTGCTGGCTACACCTTC	CASSEAEAAGYTF
TRBV6-1	NA	once	TRBJ2-7	TGTGCCAGCAGTGAAGTACCGGGTGGATCCGGCTACGAGCAGTACTTC	CASSEVPGGSGYEQYF
TRBV3-1/TRBV3-2	NA	few	TRBJ2-5	TGTGCCAGCAGCCTAAGCCTTGCCGAAGAGACCCAGTACTTC	CASSLSLAEETQYF
TRBV11-2	TRBD1	NA	TRBJ2-5	TGTGCCAGCAGCACGGGGGACAGGGCATGGGGGGAGACCCAGTACTTC	CASSTGDRAWGETQYF
TRBV19	NA	NA	TRBJ1-2	TGTGCCAGTAGTCCTGAGGGCAGGGGATTTGGCTACACCTTC	CASSPEGRGFGYTF
TRBV20-1	NA	NA	TRBJ1-6	TGCAGTGCTCCAACGGATTCACCCCTCCACTTT	CSAPTDSPLHF
TRBV12-3/TRBV12-4	NA	NA	TRBJ1-5	TGTGCCAGCAATTGGGGAGATCAGCCCCAGCATTTT	CASNWGDQPQHF
TRBV11-2	NA	NA	TRBJ1-6	TGTGCCAGCAGCTTAGAGGGGGCCGACATCCACTTT	CASSLEGADIHF
TRBV6-2/TRBV6-3	NA	few	TRBJ1-5	TGTGCCAGCAGTTACTCCGACAATCAGCCCCAGCATTTT	CASSYSDNQPQHF
TRBV5-1	NA	NA	TRBJ2-5	TGCGCCAGCAGCTTGGCAGGGGATTCGGAGACCCAGTACTTC	CASSLAGDSETQYF
TRBV7-8	NA	NA	TRBJ1-5	TGTGCCAGCAGCTTAGCCGCAGGCCTCTATCAGCCCCAGCATTTT	CASSLAAGLYQPQHF
TRBV12-3/TRBV12-4	NA	few	TRBJ2-7	TGTGCCAGCAGTCCCCAGAGCTCCTACGAGCAGTACTTC	CASSPQSSYEQYF
TRBV20-1	TRBD2	NA	TRBJ2-1	TGCAGTGCTAGTAGCCTAGCGGAAAGCTCCTACAATGAGCAGTTCTTC	CSASSLAESSYNEQFF
TRBV24-1	TRBD1	NA	TRBJ2-3	TGTGCCACCAGTGGACTCGGGGACAGGGGCCCAGATACGCAGTATTTT	CATSGLGDRGPDTQYF
TRBV15	TRBD1	once	TRBJ2-5	TGTGCCACCAGCAGATCCCCCCTACAGGGGCCAGAGACCCAGTACTTC	CATSRSPLQGPETQYF
TRBV6-5	NA	NA	TRBJ1-6	TGTGCCAGCACCCTACGGGGGGAGGGTAATTCACCCCTCCACTTT	CASTLRGEGNSPLHF
TRBV30	NA	NA	TRBJ2-1	TGTGCCTGGAGTGTTATAGGTCTCTCCTACAATGAGCAGTTCTTC	CAWSVIGLSYNEQFF
TRBV10-3	TRBD2	NA	TRBJ2-1	TGTGCCATCAAAGGACTAGCGGGAGGTTACAATGAGCAGTTCTTC	CAIKGLAGGYNEQFF
TRBV19	NA	once	TRBJ1-5	TGTGCCAGTACCGCCGAGGGGGTGAATAGCAATCAGCCCCAGCATTTT	CASTAEGVNSNQPQHF
TRBV2	NA	NA	TRBJ1-1	TGTGCCAGCAGTCGGGACCTTGCGGGCACTGAAGCTTTCTTT	CASSRDLAGTEAFF
TRBV2	TRBD1	once	TRBJ1-4	TGTGCCAGCAGTGACTTGGGACAGGGGAATGAAAAACTGTTTTTT	CASSDLGQGNEKLFF
TRBV19	TRBD1	NA	TRBJ1-1	TGTGCCAGTACAGTGGGACAGTACATGAACACTGAAGCTTTCTTT	CASTVGQYMNTEAFF
TRBV7-9	NA	NA	TRBJ1-1	TGTGCCAGCAGCCTCCTTACAGGGATCGGCACTGAAGCTTTCTTT	CASSLLTGIGTEAFF
TRBV3-1/TRBV3-2	TRBD2	once	TRBJ2-7	TGTGCCAGCAGCTTCCCGGGACTACCTCACGAGCAGTACTTC	CASSFPGLPHEQYF
TRBV7-9	NA	NA	TRBJ2-1	TGTGCCAGCAGCTTGGGACTCACCCGAGGGGGTGAGCAGTTCTTC	CASSLGLTRGGEQFF
TRBV27	TRBD1	NA	TRBJ1-1	TGTGCCAGCAGACCCCGGGACAGGGGGACGGGCACTGAAGCTTTCTTT	CASRPRDRGTGTEAFF
TRBV27	TRBD1	NA	TRBJ1-1	TGTGCCAGCCGAACCTCAGGGGGCGGCGGAGCTTTCTTT	CASRTSGGGGAFF
TRBV4-2	NA	once	TRBJ2-7	TGTGCCAGCAGCCAAGATCCCCCGTGGAACGAGCAGTACTTC	CASSQDPPWNEQYF
TRBV2	TRBD2	NA	TRBJ2-3	TGTGCGCAGCCAGTCGGCGGGGGGGCCTCAGATACGCAGTATTTT	CAQPVGGGASDTQYF
TRBV2	TRBD2	NA	TRBJ2-1	TGTGCCAGCACCACACTAGCGGGGGGCTCGAATGAGCAGTTCTTC	CASTTLAGGSNEQFF
TRBV6-2/TRBV6-3	NA	NA	TRBJ1-4	TGTGCCAGCAGCCGGGCGGGGGTAATCAAACTGTTTTTT	CASSRAGVIKLFF
TRBV4-1	TRBD2	NA	TRBJ2-3	TGCGCCAGCAGCCCATTGCTGACTAGCGATGGCACAGATACGCAGTATTTT	CASSPLLTSDGTDTQYF
TRBV19	NA	NA	TRBJ1-1	TGTGCCAGTAGTATCGGAGGGAACCTGATGAACACTGAAGCTTTCTTT	CASSIGGNLMNTEAFF
TRBV6-5	TRBD2	NA	TRBJ2-1	TGTGCCAGCAGTCCCGCGGGAGGAGGGTACAATGAGCAGTTCTTC	CASSPAGGGYNEQFF
TRBV6-5	NA	few	TRBJ2-7	TGTGCCAGCATACTCTTGGACGGGGGTTCCTACGAGCAGTACTTC	CASILLDGGSYEQYF
TRBV4-1	NA	NA	TRBJ2-2	TGCGCCAGCAGCCTCGGGGGGCCGGTTGACGGGGAGCTGTTTTTT	CASSLGGPVDGELFF
TRBV4-1	TRBD1	NA	TRBJ2-7	TGCGCCAGCAGCCGATCGGCGGGACAGGAAAATAGCGAGCAGTACTTC	CASSRSAGQENSEQYF
TRBV30	NA	NA	TRBJ1-5	TGTGCCTGGAGTCTACAGGGCAATCAGCCCCAGCATTTT	CAWSLQGNQPQHF
TRBV7-2	TRBD2	NA	TRBJ2-7	TGTGCCAGCAGCTTAGGACTAGCGGGAGAGCAGTACTTC	CASSLGLAGEQYF
TRBV21-1	NA	few	TRBJ2-2	TGTGCCAGCAGCAACGGGGAACAAGAAGCCGGGGAGCTGTTTTTT	CASSNGEQEAGELFF
TRBV7-6	NA	NA	TRBJ2-2	TGTGCCAGCAGCTTTGGGGAAACAACCGGGGAGCTGTTTTTT	CASSFGETTGELFF
TRBV4-3	NA	once	TRBJ2-1	TGCGCCAGCAGCCAAGATGGGAGGGGGCCCGCTCAGTTCTTC	CASSQDGRGPAQFF
TRBV30	NA	NA	TRBJ1-2	TGTGCCTACTCCAGCCAGTCAGCTAACTATGGCTACACCTTC	CAYSSQSANYGYTF
TRBV30	TRBD1	NA	TRBJ1-2	TGTGCCTGGAGTGTAGGCCTTTCAGGGGGCGCTAACTATGGCTACACCTTC	CAWSVGLSGGANYGYTF
TRBV29-1	NA	NA	TRBJ2-7	TGCAGCGTGACCGTCAGCTCCTACGAGCAGTACTTC	CSVTVSSYEQYF
TRBV19	NA	once	TRBJ2-2	TGTGCCAGTAGTATGAGGGGGGACACCGGGGAGCTGTTTTTT	CASSMRGDTGELFF